One sample yielded the 30 T cell receptor beta chains listed below, sequenced in a study of cytomegalovirus exposure and HLA in healthy donors. Researchers ran the PCR with 60 Vbeta and 13 Jbeta primers. The table came from immunoSEQ multiplex PCR; TCRdb's copy has only in-frame clones and leaves some out. The data contain over 150,000 clones, around 77% of them singletons. The sequencing input was PBMCs. Receptors originate from a woman in her twenties or thirties in good health and CMV-seronegative.

This chain uses TRBV2 with TRBJ2-2, with a tentative D call TRBD1 (6 bases). The CDR3 totals 14 residues. The germline V gene has CDR1 SNHLY and CDR2 FYNNEI. The V end was cut by 8 bases, the J end by 2 bases, with 12 bases between. The CDR3 nucleotides are TGTGCCAGCCAGGGGCAGGGCAACACCGGGGAGCTGTTTTTT. This gives the protein CASQGQGNTGELFF. The full variable domain, with the rest looked up from reference TRBV2 and TRBJ2-2, is EPEVTQTPSHQVTQMGQEVILRCVPISNHLYFYWYRQILGQKVEFLVSFYNNEISEKSEIFDDQFSVERPDGSNFTLKIRSTKLEDSAMYFCASQGQGNTGELFFGEGSRLTVL.

This clone was counted between two and nine times. The chain uses TRBV9 and TRBJ2-3; 9 bases are a match to TRBD2. Per the germline V gene, CDR1 is SGDLS and CDR2 is YYNGEE. This CDR3 comprises 17 residues. J lost 0 bases, V lost 2 bases, and 7 bases had no gene match. The CDR3 reads CASSVSVAGASTDTQYF. The CDR3 nucleotides are TGTGCCAGCAGCGTGAGCGTAGCGGGGGCTAGCACAGATACGCAGTATTTT.

The chain employs TRBV30 and TRBJ1-4, with D unclear. The CDR3 runs 17 residues. Germline V CDR1 and CDR2: GTSNPN, SVGIG (reference sequence). V was trimmed by 0 bases and J by 0 bases, leaving 14 bases between them. The CDR3 reads CAWSVLRPNPTNEKLFF. CDR3 DNA: TGTGCCTGGAGTGTACTAAGGCCCAACCCAACTAATGAAAAACTGTTTTTT.

The chain couples TRBV5-6 to TRBJ2-1; 7 bases agree with TRBD2. There are 16 residues in the CDR3. J was trimmed by 2 bases and V by 4 bases; bases with no gene match: 9. Germline-derived CDR1 and CDR2 are SGHDT and YYEEEE. The DNA of the CDR3 is TGTGCCAGCAGCCCTTTGGGGGGGTTCACCTACAATGAGCAGTTCTTC. Its translation is CASSPLGGFTYNEQFF.

This chain joins TRBV4-2 and TRBJ1-5; 7 nucleotides agree with TRBD1. V shed 0 bases, J shed 5 bases, and the junction held 4 bases outside the gene matches. There are 15 residues in the CDR3. Germline V CDR1 and CDR2: LGHNA, YNFKEQ. CDR3 sequence reads: CASSQEGTVDQPQHF. The CDR3 nucleotides are TGTGCCAGCAGCCAAGAGGGGACAGTAGATCAGCCCCAGCATTTT.

The chain couples TRBV6-1 to TRBJ1-5; D is uncertain. The germline gives CDR1 MNHNS, CDR2 SASEGT. CDR3 length: 14 amino acids. V was clipped by 6 bases and J by 3 bases, with 12 bases between them. CDR3 nucleotide sequence: TGTGCCAGCAGCCTTACAGAGTACAATCAGCCCCAGCATTTT. It translates to CASSLTEYNQPQHF.

This clone was seen only a few times. The chain carries TRBV6-5 and TRBJ2-1; 7 bases agree with TRBD2. The CDR3 contains 15 residues. V lost 4 bases and J lost 8; bases outside the gene matches: 11. Looked up from germline, CDR1 is MNHEY and CDR2 is SVGAGI. The CDR3 region is CASSLGGVGYDEQFF. DNA of the CDR3: TGTGCCAGCAGTTTGGGGGGGGTTGGGTACGATGAGCAGTTCTTC.

The V gene is TRBV27, the J gene TRBJ2-7; tentatively, D is TRBD2 (5 bases). CDR3 size: 14 residues. CDR1 and CDR2 from the germline V gene are MNHEY and SMNVEV (reference sequence). Trimming stripped 3 bases from V and 2 bases from J, with 11 bases between. CDR3 in DNA: TGTGCCAGCAGTTTTAGGAGGAGTGCCTACGAGCAGTACTTC. It specifies CASSFRRSAYEQYF.

The V and J genes are TRBV5-1 and TRBJ2-5; D is unclear. The germline V gene encodes CDR1 SGHRS and CDR2 YFSETQ. The CDR3 length is 13 residues. Between the trimmed V and J ends, which lost 4 bases and 0 bases, there was a span of 7 bases. CDR3 bases: TGCGCCAGCAGCATGCAGGACCAAGAGACCCAGTACTTC. Amino acids: CASSMQDQETQYF.

The chain carries TRBV15 and TRBJ2-1, with TRBD2 identical over 7 bases. The germline gives CDR1 LNHNV, CDR2 YYDKDF (reference sequence). This CDR3 is built from 15 residues. The V and J ends lost 9 bases and 2 bases, in that order; junction bases with no gene match: 10. This chain's CDR3 is CATSTAGWAYNEQFF. CDR3 DNA sequence: TGTGCCACTTCAACAGCGGGATGGGCCTACAATGAGCAGTTCTTC.

The chain recombines TRBV29-1 with TRBJ1-2; weak D call: TRBD1 (6 bases). This CDR3 has 13 residues. V was shortened by 2 bases and J by 4 bases, with 11 bases between the two germline ends. Germline CDR1 is SQVTM and CDR2 is ANQGSEA. For the CDR3, the DNA is TGCAGCGTTGAACGCCAGACAGGCTATGGCTACACCTTC. It is translated as CSVERQTGYGYTF.

The rearrangement uses TRBV12-5 and TRBJ1-1; D remains unclear. Germline V lookup: CDR1 LGHNT, CDR2 FRNRAP. The CDR3 sequence is 14 residues long. Trimming stripped 0 bases from V and 1 base from J, with 6 bases between. The CDR3 sequence: CASGLVPGNTEAFF. Here the CDR3 DNA reads TGTGCTAGTGGTTTGGTACCGGGGAACACTGAAGCTTTCTTT.

V usage is TRBV7-9 and J usage is TRBJ2-3, with TRBD2 matching over 13 bases. V shed 1 base and J 5 bases; nucleotides not matched to a gene: 6. This CDR3 is built from 17 residues. Germline V gives CDR1 SEHNR, CDR2 FQNEAQ (reference sequence). The CDR3 spells CASSLGTSGSREDTQYF. CDR3 nucleotides: TGTGCCAGCAGCTTAGGGACTAGCGGGAGTAGGGAAGATACGCAGTATTTT.

This chain links TRBV6-5 with TRBJ1-1; weak D call: TRBD1 (5 bases). CDR3 size: 14 residues. Germline CDR1 and CDR2: MNHEY and SVGAGI. V gave up 6 bases and J gave up 4 bases, with 15 bases separating them. In DNA, the CDR3 is TGTGCCAGCAGACTCGGGGGGGGGTCCACTGAAGCTTTCTTT. This codes for CASRLGGGSTEAFF.

The chain is built from TRBV7-2 and TRBJ1-1; TRBD1 agrees at 11 bases. Germline V gene lookup returns CDR1 SGHTA and CDR2 FQGNSA. The junction had 4 bases not matched to a gene; V was cut back by 5 bases and J by 5 bases. CDR3 length: 14 residues. The CDR3 sequence: CASSPGTGGTEAFF. The CDR3 DNA follows: TGTGCCAGCAGCCCAGGGACAGGGGGGACTGAAGCTTTCTTT.

With respect to this clone: A read error may account for a junction end that differs from germline. The rearrangement joins TRBV6-1 to TRBJ1-2; 7 nucleotides match TRBD1. The length of the CDR3 is 10 residues. CDR1 and CDR2 from the germline V gene are MNHNS and SASEGT. The CDR3: CASNSRGQLF. The CDR3 DNA sequence: TGTGCCAGCAACTCGCGGGGACAGCTCTTC.

This clone showed up just a few times. V usage is TRBV5-1 and J usage is TRBJ2-3, with no clear D. V dropped 0 bases and J dropped 6 bases, with 2 bases sitting between them. The CDR3 has 11 amino acids. Germline V gives CDR1 SGHRS, CDR2 YFSETQ. CDR3 in amino acids: CASSLADTQYF. The CDR3 DNA is TGCGCCAGCAGCTTGGCGGATACGCAGTATTTT.

The chain couples TRBV2 to TRBJ2-1; D is perhaps TRBD2 (6 bases). This CDR3 has 13 amino acids. The germline CDR1 and CDR2 sequences are SNHLY and FYNNEI. V was trimmed by 6 bases and J by 3 bases, leaving 9 bases between them. The CDR3 region has the DNA TGTGCCAGCAGCGGGAGAGGCTACAATGAGCAGTTCTTC. This codes for CASSGRGYNEQFF.

The chain employs TRBV5-6 and TRBJ2-5; 7 nucleotides match TRBD1. V dropped 3 bases and J dropped 3; count of bases not matched to a gene: 2. The CDR3 sequence is 13 residues long. The germline V gene has CDR1 SGHDT and CDR2 YYEEEE. The CDR3 sequence: CASSSTGEETQYF. The CDR3 DNA reads as TGTGCCAGCAGCTCTACAGGGGAAGAGACCCAGTACTTC.

This clone was seen a single time. Written as DNA, the CDR3 is TGTGCCAGCAGCCCTGGGACTAGCGGAGGGGGAGGCGAGCAGTACTTC. Translating it yields CASSPGTSGGGGEQYF. This sequence joins TRBV11-3 and TRBJ2-7; 11 nucleotides agree with TRBD2. Germline values: CDR1 SGHNT, CDR2 YENEEA. V was clipped by 5 bases and J by 6 bases; unmatched bases: 12. The CDR3 is made up of 16 amino acids.

This clone was detected a few times. This chain links TRBV5-1 with TRBJ1-2; TRBD1 agrees at 8 bases. CDR1 and CDR2 (germline): SGHRS, YFSETQ. This CDR3 is built from 14 residues. The ends lost 7 bases at V and 5 bases at J; junction bases unmatched: 10. The CDR3 bases are TGCGCCAGCGGATTGACAGGGGCCCTGTATGGCTACACCTTC. Translating gives CASGLTGALYGYTF.

This chain connects TRBV27 to TRBJ1-1; D not resolved. Trimming took off 3 bases at V and 2 bases at J, with 13 bases between the two ends. This CDR3 is 15 amino acids long. Germline CDR1 MNHEY, CDR2 SMNVEV (reference sequence). CDR3 residues: CASSFAAARNTEAFF. The CDR3 DNA sequence: TGTGCCAGCAGTTTTGCGGCAGCTCGAAACACTGAAGCTTTCTTT.

DNA for the CDR3: TGTGCCAGCACTCCCTTGGACAGAAACTTATATGGCTACACCTTC. Encoded protein: CASTPLDRNLYGYTF. The chain couples TRBV7-9 to TRBJ1-2; weak D call: TRBD1 (6 bases). The CDR3 consists of 15 residues. Trimming left V 7 bases short and J 5 bases short, with 20 bases between. Germline CDR1 is SEHNR and CDR2 is FQNEAQ (reference sequence).

The V and J genes are TRBV29-1 and TRBJ2-7; TRBD1 aligns across 7 bases. Unmatched junction bases numbered 4, after V lost 5 bases and J lost 3 bases. Germline V lookup: CDR1 SQVTM, CDR2 ANQGSEA. The CDR3 is 12 residues long. CDR3 amino acids: CSVLAGGYEQYF. CDR3 in DNA: TGCAGCGTTCTAGCAGGGGGCTACGAGCAGTACTTC.

V is TRBV13 and J is TRBJ2-2; D is unclear. This CDR3 spans 15 amino acids. Germline-derived CDR1 and CDR2 are PRHDT and FYEKMQ (reference sequence). Trimming took 0 bases from V and 1 from J, leaving 6 bases between them. For the CDR3, the DNA is TGTGCCAGCAGCTTAGGCCCAGGGAACACCGGGGAGCTGTTTTTT. Protein sequence: CASSLGPGNTGELFF.

This clone showed up just a few times. The rearrangement links TRBV4-1 to TRBJ2-1, with TRBD2 identical over 8 bases. CDR1 and CDR2 (germline): MGHRA, YSYEKL. The CDR3 sequence is 14 residues long. Losses at the gene ends were 6 bases for V and 9 bases for J; bases not matched to a gene: 10. The CDR3 spells CASRDTGGAVEQFF. DNA for the CDR3: TGCGCCAGCAGGGACACCGGGGGGGCAGTTGAGCAGTTCTTC.

This chain joins TRBV7-8 and TRBJ2-3; D perhaps matches TRBD2 (7 bases). Germline V gene lookup returns CDR1 SGHVS and CDR2 FQNEAQ. V was clipped by 6 bases and J by 6 bases, with 13 bases between them. There are 13 residues in the CDR3. CDR3 sequence (DNA): TGTGCCAGCAGAAATAGGGGGGGGGATACGCAGTATTTT. As protein: CASRNRGGDTQYF.

The chain recombines TRBV30 with TRBJ1-4; TRBD1 might be the D (5 bases). The germline gives CDR1 GTSNPN, CDR2 SVGIG (reference sequence). Trimming removed 1 base at V and 7 bases at J, with 13 bases between. The CDR3 spans 14 residues. CDR3: CAWSARALGEKLFF. CDR3 sequence (DNA): TGTGCCTGGAGTGCCAGGGCCCTTGGTGAAAAACTGTTTTTT.

In regard to this clone: The sample holds other DNA sequences that translate to the same CDR3. The genes are TRBV19 and TRBJ2-1; 12 positions match TRBD2. J gave up 10 bases and V 3 bases, and 1 base lay outside the gene matches. The CDR3 spans 13 residues. The germline V gene has CDR1 LNHDA and CDR2 SQIVND (reference sequence). CDR3 bases: TGTGCCAGTAGTATCCTAGCGGGAGGGGAGCAGTTCTTC. Protein product: CASSILAGGEQFF.

V and J are TRBV27 and TRBJ1-6; D might be TRBD1 (5 bases). The V end was cut by 8 bases, the J end by 1 base, with 12 bases between. Germline CDR1 MNHEY, CDR2 SMNVEV (reference sequence). This CDR3 spans 15 amino acids. CDR3 amino acids: CASQGFGSYNSPLHF. The CDR3 DNA reads TGTGCCAGCCAGGGATTCGGGTCCTATAATTCACCCCTCCACTTT.